The 28 T cell receptor beta chains given below trace back to one sample, sequenced in a study of graft-versus-host responses after intestinal transplantation. Generated by immunoSEQ multiplex PCR, the TCRdb table keeps only in-frame clones and is missing some. The data contain roughly 60,000 clones, around 90% of them singletons. Sequences were derived from PBMCs, sampled 26 days after transplant. The receptors here all came from a human patient who received an intestinal transplant, so some T cells may come from the graft donor.

The rearrangement joins TRBV7-9 to TRBJ2-5; the D is unclear. The CDR3 contains 14 residues. Germline V CDR1 and CDR2: SEHNR, FQNEAQ (reference sequence). V was shortened by 4 bases and J by 5 bases, with 14 bases between the two germline ends. The CDR3 loop reads CASSSEGGLETQYF. CDR3 nucleotides: TGTGCCAGCAGCTCGGAAGGTGGGCTGGAGACCCAGTACTTC.

This clone was recorded once. The chain has TRBV5-6 and TRBJ2-7, with 9 bases matching TRBD1. The CDR3 length is 14 residues. Germline V gives CDR1 SGHDT, CDR2 YYEEEE. V dropped 5 bases and J dropped 1; count of bases not matched to a gene: 4. The CDR3 coding sequence is TGTGCCAGCAGTTACGGGACAGGGTCCTACGAGCAGTACTTC. Its translation: CASSYGTGSYEQYF. Variable domain in full (rest from reference TRBV5-6 and TRBJ2-7): DAGVTQSPTHLIKTRGQQVTLRCSPKSGHDTVSWYQQALGQGPQFIFQYYEEEERQRGNFPDRFSGHQFPNYSSELNVNALLLGDSALYLCASSYGTGSYEQYFGPGTRLTVT.

This chain uses TRBV6-6 with TRBJ2-7, with 7 bases fitting TRBD1. The germline CDR1 and CDR2 sequences are MNHNY and SVGAGI (reference sequence). Trimming removed 8 bases from V and 3 bases from J; junction bases left unmatched: 7. The CDR3 has 13 residues. The CDR3 reads CASSTGDLYEQYF. CDR3 in DNA: TGTGCCAGCTCAACAGGGGACCTCTACGAGCAGTACTTC.

The J gene is TRBJ1-1, the V gene TRBV7-9; perhaps TRBD1 as D (6 bases). The CDR3 is 16 residues long. The V end lost 5 bases, the J end lost 4 bases, and 20 bases lay between the germline ends. Germline V gives CDR1 SEHNR, CDR2 FQNEAQ (reference sequence). This CDR3 is CASSPPLTGIGTEAFF. The DNA for the CDR3 is TGTGCCAGCAGCCCCCCCTTGACAGGCATAGGCACTGAAGCTTTCTTT.

Here the CDR3 reads CASMAGHSYEQYV. As DNA, the CDR3 is TGTGCCAGCATGGCGGGGCACTCCTACGAGCAGTACGTC. This chain joins TRBV6-1 and TRBJ2-7; tentatively, D is TRBD2 (6 bases). CDR1 is MNHNS and CDR2 is SASEGT in the germline V gene. This CDR3 is built from 13 residues. Trimming removed 7 bases at V and 0 bases at J, with 10 bases between.

The chain employs TRBV6-1 and TRBJ2-1; 9 nucleotides agree with TRBD1. Germline V lookup: CDR1 MNHNS, CDR2 SASEGT. The CDR3 totals 16 residues. The V and J ends lost 3 bases and 4 bases, in that order; junction bases with no gene match: 7. The CDR3 sequence is CASSEFPGTGYNEQFF. CDR3 DNA: TGTGCCAGCAGTGAGTTCCCCGGGACAGGGTACAATGAGCAGTTCTTC.

The chain combines TRBV28 with TRBJ2-2, with D possibly matching TRBD1 (5 bases). Germline CDR1 and CDR2: MDHEN and SYDVKM. This CDR3 comprises 14 residues. Trimming stripped 4 bases from V and 1 base from J, with 7 bases between. The chain's CDR3 is CASSSDRNTGELFF. The DNA of the CDR3 is TGTGCCAGCAGTTCCGACAGGAACACCGGGGAGCTGTTTTTT.

V gene TRBV19 combines with J gene TRBJ2-3; 8 nucleotides match TRBD2. The CDR3 has 16 amino acids. J lost 2 bases, V lost 5 bases, and 9 bases had no gene match. Germline V CDR1 and CDR2: LNHDA, SQIVND (reference sequence). CDR3 sequence (DNA): TGTGCCAGTAGTCCGAAGGCTAGCGGGTCCACAGATACGCAGTATTTT. It codes for CASSPKASGSTDTQYF.

V usage is TRBV7-2 and J usage is TRBJ2-3, with 7 bases fitting TRBD1. The CDR3 length is 13 residues. The V gene's germline CDR1 is SGHTA and CDR2 FQGNSA. J lost 3 bases, V lost 5 bases, and 2 bases had no gene match. This CDR3 reads CASSPTGTDTQYF. CDR3 in DNA: TGTGCCAGCAGCCCGACAGGGACAGATACGCAGTATTTT.

This chain uses TRBV7-6 with TRBJ1-2; a weak D match, TRBD1 (5 bases). The CDR3 consists of 14 residues. The germline V and J ends were trimmed by 0 bases and 3 bases, with 8 bases remaining between them. Germline values: CDR1 SGHVS, CDR2 FNYEAQ. The CDR3 DNA reads as TGTGCCAGCAGCTTAGCCGACAGAGACTATGGCTACACCTTC. It codes for CASSLADRDYGYTF.

This clone was observed a handful of times. The rearrangement uses TRBV10-2 and TRBJ2-1; 10 nucleotides line up with TRBD2. The CDR3 runs 14 residues. Germline lookup yields CDR1 WSHSY and CDR2 SAAADI. Germline trimming cut 6 bases from V and 8 bases from J; bases unmatched to any gene: 7. The CDR3, as DNA: TGCGCCAGCAGCATAGCGGGGGGATGGGATGAGCAGTTCTTC. It is translated as CASSIAGGWDEQFF.

The rearrangement links TRBV5-5 to TRBJ2-7; 12 bases map to TRBD2. The CDR3 extends over 20 amino acids. J was trimmed by 3 bases and V by 2 bases; bases with no gene match: 18. CDR1 and CDR2 (germline): SGHKS, YYEKEE (reference sequence). The CDR3 here is CASSLSPLAGGPRVDYEQYF. CDR3 DNA sequence: TGTGCCAGCAGCTTATCCCCCCTAGCGGGGGGGCCTCGGGTTGACTACGAGCAGTACTTC.

The V and J genes are TRBV7-9 and TRBJ2-1, with 10 bases identical to TRBD1. V trimming: 8 bases; J trimming: 5 bases; junction bases outside the gene matches: 15. This CDR3 has 17 amino acids. Germline-derived CDR1 and CDR2 are SEHNR and FQNEAQ (reference sequence). The CDR3 region has the DNA TGTGCCAGCGCTTTTAGACCGACAGGGGGCGTCAACAATGAGCAGTTCTTC. It specifies CASAFRPTGGVNNEQFF.

The chain links TRBV6-1 to TRBJ1-6, with a weak D call TRBD1 (5 bases). V was shortened by 6 bases and J by 10 bases, with 16 bases between the two germline ends. The CDR3 covers 14 residues. CDR1 and CDR2 from the germline V gene are MNHNS and SASEGT. This CDR3 is CASRPHGTGSPLHF. DNA of the CDR3: TGTGCCAGCAGGCCCCATGGGACTGGGTCACCCCTCCACTTT.

This chain links TRBV28 with TRBJ1-2; the match to TRBD1 covers 10 bases. The CDR3 has 16 residues. V shed 2 bases and J 5 bases; nucleotides not matched to a gene: 8. Germline V lookup: CDR1 MDHEN, CDR2 SYDVKM. CDR3 sequence: CASSLTLGTGVYGYTF. The DNA for the CDR3 is TGTGCCAGCAGTTTAACCCTCGGGACAGGGGTTTATGGCTACACCTTC.

This clone occurred once. This chain links TRBV5-6 with TRBJ1-1; D may be TRBD1 (5 bases). The V end was cut by 3 bases, the J end by 3 bases, with 9 bases between. This CDR3 region has 13 residues. CDR1 and CDR2 from the germline V gene are SGHDT and YYEEEE. CDR3 sequence reads: CASSSGSHTEAFF. For the CDR3, the DNA is TGTGCCAGCAGCTCAGGGTCCCACACTGAAGCTTTCTTT.

The chain joins TRBV28 to TRBJ2-3, with D maybe TRBD2 (6 bases). The germline V gene has CDR1 MDHEN and CDR2 SYDVKM. Trimming removed 5 bases from V and 0 bases from J, with 12 bases in between. This CDR3 contains 15 residues. CDR3 in amino acids: CASSIAELSTDTQYF. The CDR3, as DNA: TGTGCCAGCAGTATAGCGGAATTAAGCACAGATACGCAGTATTTT.

The chain links TRBV6-5 to TRBJ2-1, with D possibly TRBD2 on 7 matching bases. Germline V gene data show CDR1 as MNHEY and CDR2 as SVGAGI. The V and J ends lost 0 bases and 7 bases respectively, with 13 bases between them. The CDR3 extends over 15 amino acids. The CDR3 nucleotides are TGTGCCAGCAGTTACTCGGGGGGGCCAGGGAATGAGCAGTTCTTC. Protein: CASSYSGGPGNEQFF.

The chain carries TRBV28 and TRBJ2-7; 8 nucleotides align to TRBD1. The CDR3 sequence is 16 residues long. CDR1 is MDHEN, CDR2 SYDVKM, per germline. Trimming cost V 1 base and J 2 bases; bases outside gene matches: 7. The CDR3 region is CASSLSAGTGPYEQYV. In DNA form, the CDR3 reads TGTGCCAGCAGTTTATCTGCCGGGACAGGCCCCTACGAGCAGTACGTC.

J is TRBJ2-2 and V is TRBV5-6; D perhaps matches TRBD2 (5 bases). Germline lookup yields CDR1 SGHDT and CDR2 YYEEEE. Trimming stripped 0 bases from V and 4 bases from J, with 13 bases between. This CDR3 comprises 16 residues. The DNA of the CDR3 is TGTGCCAGCAGCTTGGGGTTGAGTGGGAGCACCGGGGAGCTGTTTTTT. Translation gives CASSLGLSGSTGELFF.

The V and J genes are TRBV6-5 and TRBJ2-2; D possibly corresponds to TRBD1 (5 bases). CDR1 MNHEY and CDR2 SVGAGI come from the germline V gene. The V end was cut by 4 bases, the J end by 3 bases, with 9 bases between. The length of the CDR3 is 14 residues. CDR3 DNA: TGTGCCAGCAGTTCGCGACAGTACACCGGGGAGCTGTTTTTT. It translates to CASSSRQYTGELFF.

The chain combines TRBV5-1 with TRBJ2-1; 9 bases map to TRBD2. V was clipped by 4 bases and J by 6 bases; unmatched bases: 8. CDR3 length equals 15 residues. Germline V CDR1 and CDR2: SGHRS, YFSETQ. In DNA, the CDR3 is TGCGCCAGCAGCGGTTTAGCGGGAGCGGGCAATGAGCAGTTCTTC. It encodes CASSGLAGAGNEQFF.

The V gene is TRBV2, the J gene TRBJ1-6; the match to TRBD1 covers 10 bases. Germline V lookup: CDR1 SNHLY, CDR2 FYNNEI. The V segment lost 6 bases and the J segment 4 bases; nucleotides outside the gene matches: 3. The CDR3 is 15 residues long. The CDR3 nucleotides read TGTGCCAGCAGCCAGGGACAGGGGTATAATTCACCCCTCCACTTT. Amino acid sequence: CASSQGQGYNSPLHF. Variable domain in full (rest from reference TRBV2 and TRBJ1-6): EPEVTQTPSHQVTQMGQEVILRCVPISNHLYFYWYRQILGQKVEFLVSFYNNEISEKSEIFDDQFSVERPDGSNFTLKIRSTKLEDSAMYFCASSQGQGYNSPLHFGNGTRLTVT.

V gene TRBV9 combines with J gene TRBJ2-1, with 7 bases matching TRBD1. This CDR3 contains 13 residues. J was trimmed by 7 bases and V by 5 bases; bases with no gene match: 6. CDR1 and CDR2 (germline): SGDLS, YYNGEE. The CDR3 sequence: CASSAGGTNEQFF. As DNA, the CDR3 is TGTGCCAGCAGTGCAGGGGGTACGAATGAGCAGTTCTTC.

This CDR3 reads CASSLWGESNQPQHF. The CDR3 region has the DNA TGTGCCAGCAGCTTGTGGGGCGAAAGCAATCAGCCCCAGCATTTT. The chain is built from TRBV5-5 and TRBJ1-5; D possibly corresponds to TRBD1 (5 bases). Trimming left V 1 base short and J 1 base short, with 9 bases between. This CDR3 is built from 15 residues. Germline V lookup: CDR1 SGHKS, CDR2 YYEKEE (reference sequence).

The CDR3 region is CASSLDGGGIQETQYF. In DNA, the CDR3 is TGTGCCAGCAGCTTAGACGGGGGGGGGATACAAGAGACCCAGTACTTC. The chain has TRBV7-9 and TRBJ2-5; 8 bases fit TRBD2. CDR1 is SEHNR, CDR2 FQNEAQ, per germline (reference sequence). The CDR3 covers 16 residues. V lost 1 base to trimming and J lost 2 bases; unmatched junction nucleotides: 6.

This sequence joins TRBV4-1 and TRBJ1-5; 9 bases are a match to TRBD1. V shed 3 bases and J 7 bases; nucleotides not matched to a gene: 16. From germline, CDR1 is MGHRA and CDR2 YSYEKL. The CDR3 covers 18 residues. DNA for the CDR3: TGCGCCAGCAGCCAGAAGGACATGAGGGACAGGGATCGGCAGCCCCAGCATTTT. Its translation: CASSQKDMRDRDRQPQHF.

CDR3: CASRGTVQETQYF. CDR3 DNA sequence: TGTGCCAGCAGAGGGACAGTCCAAGAGACCCAGTACTTC. This chain links TRBV6-1 with TRBJ2-5, with 7 bases matching TRBD1. The CDR3 is 13 residues long. The V gene's germline CDR1 is MNHNS and CDR2 SASEGT. Trimming took 6 bases from V and 1 from J; bases not matched to a gene: 2.